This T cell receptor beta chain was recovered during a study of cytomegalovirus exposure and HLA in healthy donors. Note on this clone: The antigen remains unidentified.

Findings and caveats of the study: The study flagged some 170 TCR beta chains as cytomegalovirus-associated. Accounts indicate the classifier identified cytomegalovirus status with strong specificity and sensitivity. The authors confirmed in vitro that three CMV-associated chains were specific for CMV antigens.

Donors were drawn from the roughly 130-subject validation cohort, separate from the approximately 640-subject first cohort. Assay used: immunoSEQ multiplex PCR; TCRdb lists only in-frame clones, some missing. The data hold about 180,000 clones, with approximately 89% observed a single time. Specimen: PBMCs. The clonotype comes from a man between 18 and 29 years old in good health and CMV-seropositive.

This CDR3 is CASSLWRQAPASPLHF. CDR3 bases: TGTGCCAGCAGTTTATGGAGACAGGCCCCCGCTTCACCCCTCCACTTT. The V gene is TRBV27, the J gene TRBJ1-6; maybe TRBD1 (6 bases). This CDR3 contains 16 residues. V was cut by 1 base and J by 9 bases, with 16 bases left in between. CDR1 and CDR2 from the germline V gene are MNHEY and SMNVEV (reference sequence).